The source of this TCR beta chain is a study of shared clonotypes between healthy human individuals. The study's findings and limits: Naive CD4 clonotypes were shared across a handful of donors at approximately 5.3%. Generation probabilities of non-shared clonotypes were lower (relative to those shared by all four donors).

This clone has just one count. Its specificity is not known. Into CD45RA+ naive and CD45RA-negative memory subsets, the CD4+ cells were split. Clones were sequenced by immunoSEQ multiplex PCR, and TCRdb holds only the in-frame ones, with some missing. The sample lists nearly 750,000 clones; 72% were seen once. This CDR3 is built from 14 residues. V lost 6 bases and J 2 bases, leaving 11 bases between the germline ends. Germline-derived CDR1 and CDR2 are LNHDA and SQIVND (reference sequence). Sample: memory CD4+ T cells sorted from blood. The subset is: CD45RA-negative fraction. V usage is TRBV19 and J usage is TRBJ1-5, with D unclear. This receptor was obtained from a woman under 40 in good health. CDR3 residues: CASRGLGGNQPQHF. CDR3 bases: TGTGCCAGTAGGGGGTTGGGCGGCAATCAGCCCCAGCATTTT.